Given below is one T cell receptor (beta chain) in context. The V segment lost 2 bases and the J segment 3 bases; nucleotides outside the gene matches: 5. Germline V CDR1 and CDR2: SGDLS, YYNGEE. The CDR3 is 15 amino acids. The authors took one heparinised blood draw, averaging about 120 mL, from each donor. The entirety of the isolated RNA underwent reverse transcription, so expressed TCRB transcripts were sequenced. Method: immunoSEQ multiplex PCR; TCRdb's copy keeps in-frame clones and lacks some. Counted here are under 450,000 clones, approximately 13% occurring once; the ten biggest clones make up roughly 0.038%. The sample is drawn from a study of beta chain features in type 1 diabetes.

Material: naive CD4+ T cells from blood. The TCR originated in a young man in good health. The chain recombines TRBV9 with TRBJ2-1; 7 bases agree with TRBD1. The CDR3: CASSVGQVLYNEQFF. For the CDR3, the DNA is TGTGCCAGCAGCGTCGGACAGGTCCTCTACAATGAGCAGTTCTTC.